This record looks at one TCR beta chain sequence and its context. Its antigen remains unidentified. The data are from a study of cytomegalovirus exposure and HLA in healthy donors. General study points: Listed as cytomegalovirus-associated were more than 150 TCR beta chains.

PCR was performed using 60 Vbeta and 13 Jbeta primers. Assay: immunoSEQ multiplex PCR; the TCRdb copy retains only in-frame clones and omits some. The sample has around 140,000 clones, 82% seen once. There are 15 residues in the CDR3. Germline values: CDR1 LNHDA, CDR2 SQIVND (reference sequence). The trim removed 7 bases at V and 1 base at J, leaving 6 bases unmatched. This TCR came from a male donor in good health and CMV-seronegative. The genes are TRBV19 and TRBJ2-1; 8 bases match TRBD2. The sequenced sample consisted of PBMCs. DNA for the CDR3: TGTGCCAGTACCACAAGCGGGAGATCCTACAATGAGCAGTTCTTC. Its protein product is CASTTSGRSYNEQFF.